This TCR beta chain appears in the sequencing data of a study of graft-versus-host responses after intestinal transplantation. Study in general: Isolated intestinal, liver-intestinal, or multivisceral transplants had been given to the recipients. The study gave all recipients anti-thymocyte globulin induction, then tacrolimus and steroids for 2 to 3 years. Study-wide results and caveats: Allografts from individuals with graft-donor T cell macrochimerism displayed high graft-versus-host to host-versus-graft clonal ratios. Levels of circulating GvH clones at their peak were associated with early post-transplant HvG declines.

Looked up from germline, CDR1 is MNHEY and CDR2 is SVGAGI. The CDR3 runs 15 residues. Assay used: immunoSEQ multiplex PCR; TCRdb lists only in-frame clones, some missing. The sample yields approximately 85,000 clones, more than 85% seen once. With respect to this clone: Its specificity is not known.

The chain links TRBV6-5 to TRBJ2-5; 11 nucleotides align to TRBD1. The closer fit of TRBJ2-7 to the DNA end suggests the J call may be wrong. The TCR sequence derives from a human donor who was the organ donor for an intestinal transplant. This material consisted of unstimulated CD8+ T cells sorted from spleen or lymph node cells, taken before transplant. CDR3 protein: CASSYPRTGGVEQYF. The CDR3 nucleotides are TGTGCCAGCAGTTACCCCCGGACAGGGGGCGTCGAGCAGTACTTC.